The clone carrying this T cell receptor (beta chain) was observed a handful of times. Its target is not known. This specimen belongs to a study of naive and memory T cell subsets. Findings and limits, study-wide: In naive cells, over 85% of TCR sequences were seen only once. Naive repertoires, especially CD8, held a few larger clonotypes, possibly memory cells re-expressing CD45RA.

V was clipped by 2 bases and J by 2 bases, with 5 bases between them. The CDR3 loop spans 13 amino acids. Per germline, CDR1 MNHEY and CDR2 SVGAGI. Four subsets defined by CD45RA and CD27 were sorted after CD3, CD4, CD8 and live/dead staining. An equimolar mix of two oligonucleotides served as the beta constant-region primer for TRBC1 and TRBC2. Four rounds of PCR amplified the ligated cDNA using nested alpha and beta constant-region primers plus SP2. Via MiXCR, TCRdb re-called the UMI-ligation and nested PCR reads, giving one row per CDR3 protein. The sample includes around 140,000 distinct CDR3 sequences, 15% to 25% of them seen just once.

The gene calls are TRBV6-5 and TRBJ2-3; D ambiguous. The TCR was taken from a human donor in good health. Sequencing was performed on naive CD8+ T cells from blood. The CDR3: CASSYQLTDTQYF. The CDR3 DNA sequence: TGTGCCAGCAGTTACCAACTCACAGATACGCAGTATTTT.